The rows below give T cell receptor beta chains drawn from one sample of a study of radiotherapy plus CTLA-4 blockade in lung cancer. TCRdb's table, derived via immunoSEQ multiplex PCR, lists solely in-frame clones and lacks some. The sample records roughly 44,000 clones, 60% to 80% being singletons. The source material was peripheral blood, sampled from a patient treated with radiotherapy plus ipilimumab. These receptors all stem from a human donor with non-small cell lung cancer who had stable disease on radiotherapy plus ipilimumab. Each CDR3 is given with its conserved first and last residue. A D gene is named only where the DNA matches it firmly. Size is stated for part of the rows, as once, few or many counts, or as a class when the clone is expanded.

size: NA
J: TRBJ1-1
V: TRBV15
D: NA
DNA: TGTGCCACCAGCAGAGGTATATCCGGGTTGGCTTTCTTT
CDR3: CATSRGISGLAFF

size: NA
J: TRBJ1-5
V: TRBV29-1
D: NA
DNA: TGCAGCGCGGGGGACGGTAATCAGCCCCAGCATTTT
CDR3: CSAGDGNQPQHF

size: few
J: TRBJ1-2
V: TRBV6-5
D: TRBD1
DNA: TGTGCCAGCAGTTCGACAGGGCTTAACTATGGCTACACCTTC
CDR3: CASSSTGLNYGYTF

size: NA
J: TRBJ2-1
V: TRBV28
D: NA
DNA: TGTGCCAGCAGACAGGGATTTTGGGGTGGCAATGAGCAGTTCTTC
CDR3: CASRQGFWGGNEQFF

size: NA
J: TRBJ1-3
V: TRBV15
D: TRBD1
DNA: TGTGCCACCAGCCCTCGACAGGGGGCTGGAAACACCATATATTTT
CDR3: CATSPRQGAGNTIYF

size: once
J: TRBJ2-1
V: TRBV6-5
D: NA
DNA: TGTGCCAGCAGTCGCTTGGGGGGTGAGCAGTTCTTC
CDR3: CASSRLGGEQFF

size: NA
J: TRBJ1-4
V: TRBV7-2
D: TRBD1
DNA: TGTGCCAGCAGCCGCCCCCCTGACAGGGGCTATATATTTCATGAAAAACTGTTTTTT
CDR3: CASSRPPDRGYIFHEKLFF

size: few
J: TRBJ1-2
V: TRBV6-1
D: NA
DNA: TGTGCCAGCAGTCACAACAGGGCTGGCTACACCTTC
CDR3: CASSHNRAGYTF

size: NA
J: TRBJ2-5
V: TRBV5-4
D: NA
DNA: TGTGCCAGCAGCTTGGCGCAGGGATGGGGAGAGACCCAGTACTTC
CDR3: CASSLAQGWGETQYF

size: NA
J: TRBJ1-2
V: TRBV6-6
D: TRBD1
DNA: TGTGCCGGGGAGACAGGGAATGGCTACACCTTC
CDR3: CAGETGNGYTF

size: NA
J: TRBJ2-7
V: TRBV11-2
D: TRBD2
DNA: TGTGCCAGCAGCTTTCGACTAGCCCCCTACGAGCAGTACTTC
CDR3: CASSFRLAPYEQYF

size: NA
J: TRBJ1-1
V: TRBV5-1
D: NA
DNA: TGCGCCAGCAGCTTTAGGACCAACACTGAAGCTTTCTTT
CDR3: CASSFRTNTEAFF

size: NA
J: TRBJ2-1
V: TRBV19
D: NA
DNA: TGTGCCAGTAGTATAGTCAACAATGAGCAGTTCTTC
CDR3: CASSIVNNEQFF

size: NA
J: TRBJ1-1
V: TRBV5-6
D: TRBD1
DNA: TGTGCCAGCAGCGTTGACAGGGGGGTGACTGAAGCTTTCTTT
CDR3: CASSVDRGVTEAFF

size: NA
J: TRBJ1-2
V: TRBV25-1
D: NA
DNA: TGTGCCAGCAGTGAAGTGGCAGCGAGGGGCTACACCTTC
CDR3: CASSEVAARGYTF

size: NA
J: TRBJ2-3
V: TRBV5-1
D: NA
DNA: TGCGCCAGCAGCTTGGGCGCAGATACGCAGTATTTT
CDR3: CASSLGADTQYF

size: NA
J: TRBJ1-1
V: TRBV9
D: NA
DNA: TGTGCCAGCAGCGCCACACATAGCACCCTGAACACTGAAGCTTTCTTT
CDR3: CASSATHSTLNTEAFF

size: NA
J: TRBJ1-1
V: TRBV6-1
D: NA
DNA: TGTGCCAGCAGTGAATTTCAGGGGTTCACTGAAGCTTTCTTT
CDR3: CASSEFQGFTEAFF

size: NA
J: TRBJ1-1
V: TRBV7-8
D: NA
DNA: TGTGCCAGCAGCTTAGGACAGCTAACCACTGAAGCTTTCTTT
CDR3: CASSLGQLTTEAFF

size: NA
J: TRBJ1-6
V: TRBV5-6
D: NA
DNA: TGTGCCAGCAGCTACTTTGGACAGTATAATTCACCCCTCCACTTT
CDR3: CASSYFGQYNSPLHF

size: once
J: TRBJ2-5
V: TRBV6-1
D: NA
DNA: TGTGCCAGCAGTGGATCCGGGGGGCGCGAGACCCAGTACTTC
CDR3: CASSGSGGRETQYF

size: NA
J: TRBJ1-2
V: TRBV29-1
D: NA
DNA: TGCAGCGTTGACGACGAGGGCAGGGCGGATGGCTACACCTTC
CDR3: CSVDDEGRADGYTF

size: NA
J: TRBJ2-1
V: TRBV5-5
D: TRBD2
DNA: TGTGCCAGCAGCTTGGCCCTTAGCGGGAGACTTGATGAGCAGTTCTTC
CDR3: CASSLALSGRLDEQFF

size: NA
J: TRBJ2-6
V: TRBV18
D: NA
DNA: TGTGCCAGCTCACCACAACAGGGTAACTCTGGGGCCAACGTCCTGACTTTC
CDR3: CASSPQQGNSGANVLTF

size: NA
J: TRBJ2-6
V: TRBV18
D: NA
DNA: TGTGCCAGCAAAAGCGGGCGGTCTGGGGCCAACGTCCTGACTTTC
CDR3: CASKSGRSGANVLTF